This entry lists 22 T cell receptor beta chains sequenced from one sample in a study of shared clonotypes between healthy human individuals. TCRdb keeps only in-frame clones here, not all; method: immunoSEQ multiplex PCR. The sample has under 1,900,000 clones, approximately 98.5% seen once. Source material: naive CD4+ T cells sorted from blood. The subset: CD45RA+ positively selected. Every receptor here comes from a man under 40 in good health.

V usage is TRBV6-5 and J usage is TRBJ2-3; 7 bases agree with TRBD2. V gave up 2 bases and J gave up 4 bases; unmatched junction bases: 6. The CDR3 loop spans 15 amino acids. Germline assignment: CDR1 MNHEY and CDR2 SVGAGI. The chain's CDR3 is CASSYEGGDADTQYF. In nucleotides, the CDR3 is TGTGCCAGCAGTTACGAGGGAGGGGATGCAGATACGCAGTATTTT.

Points on this clone: Within the sample, other DNA sequences also encode this same CDR3. The chain combines TRBV5-1 with TRBJ2-3; D remains ambiguous. Trimming took off 4 bases at V and 4 bases at J, with 7 bases between the two ends. This CDR3 region has 12 residues. Germline CDR1 and CDR2: SGHRS and YFSETQ. CDR3 region: CASSLVSDTQYF. The CDR3 bases are TGCGCCAGCAGCCTGGTTTCAGATACGCAGTATTTT.

The chain combines TRBV5-1 with TRBJ2-3; TRBD2 agrees at 12 bases. The CDR3 consists of 17 residues. CDR1 and CDR2 from the germline V gene are SGHRS and YFSETQ. V lost 0 bases to trimming and J lost 2 bases; unmatched junction nucleotides: 4. The CDR3 reads CASSLGLAGDLTDTQYF. CDR3 DNA: TGCGCCAGCAGCTTGGGACTAGCGGGAGACCTCACAGATACGCAGTATTTT.

The V call is TRBV29-1, the J call TRBJ1-1, with D possibly matching TRBD1 (5 bases). The V end was cut by 3 bases, the J end by 4 bases, with 9 bases between. There are 12 residues in the CDR3. The V gene's germline CDR1 is SQVTM and CDR2 ANQGSEA. This chain's CDR3 is CSVDGRVTEAFF. As DNA, the CDR3 is TGCAGCGTTGATGGCAGGGTCACTGAAGCTTTCTTT.

The rearrangement links TRBV19 to TRBJ1-1; unclear D gene. The CDR3 length is 12 residues. V was shortened by 5 bases and J by 3 bases, with 7 bases between the two germline ends. The germline CDR1 and CDR2 sequences are LNHDA and SQIVND (reference sequence). This chain's CDR3 is CASSVSYTEAFF. The CDR3, as DNA: TGTGCCAGTAGTGTGAGTTACACTGAAGCTTTCTTT.

The J gene is TRBJ2-7, the V gene TRBV29-1, with D perhaps given as TRBD1 or TRBD2 (5 bases each). V was clipped by 3 bases and J by 12 bases, with 18 bases between them. CDR1 is SQVTM, CDR2 ANQGSEA, per germline. This CDR3 has 12 residues. The CDR3 DNA follows: TGCAGCGTTGATACGACTGGTGGTGGGGGGTACTTC. It codes for CSVDTTGGGGYF.

This chain uses TRBV5-5 with TRBJ1-5; no firm D call. The V end was cut by 1 base, the J end by 5 bases, with 4 bases between. This CDR3 is 12 amino acids long. Per germline, CDR1 SGHKS and CDR2 YYEKEE (reference sequence). In DNA, the CDR3 is TGTGCCAGCAGCTTGTGGGATCAGCCCCAGCATTTT. Translated: CASSLWDQPQHF.

The gene calls are TRBV7-9 and TRBJ2-5, with 10 bases lining up with TRBD2. V shed 0 bases, J shed 1 base, and the junction held 8 bases outside the gene matches. Looked up from germline, CDR1 is SEHNR and CDR2 is FQNEAQ (reference sequence). The CDR3 contains 18 residues. CDR3: CASSLAVASGGGQETQYF. CDR3 nucleotides: TGTGCCAGCAGCTTAGCGGTGGCTAGCGGGGGAGGCCAAGAGACCCAGTACTTC.

J is TRBJ1-1 and V is TRBV2, with D unresolved. The V end was cut by 5 bases, the J end by 1 base, with 8 bases between. The CDR3 totals 13 residues. Germline assignment: CDR1 SNHLY and CDR2 FYNNEI. The CDR3 sequence is CASSRDQNTEAFF. The CDR3, as DNA: TGTGCCAGCAGTCGTGACCAGAACACTGAAGCTTTCTTT. Full variable domain (missing parts from reference TRBV2 and TRBJ1-1): EPEVTQTPSHQVTQMGQEVILRCVPISNHLYFYWYRQILGQKVEFLVSFYNNEISEKSEIFDDQFSVERPDGSNFTLKIRSTKLEDSAMYFCASSRDQNTEAFFGQGTRLTVV.

Regarding this clone: The same CDR3 arises from other DNA sequences in this sample as well. The J gene is TRBJ1-3, the V gene TRBV5-1; a weak D match, TRBD1 (5 bases). This CDR3 is built from 14 residues. The V gene's germline CDR1 is SGHRS and CDR2 YFSETQ. V was trimmed by 3 bases and J by 0 bases, leaving 7 bases between them. Here the CDR3 reads CASSSDSSGNTIYF. For the CDR3, the DNA is TGCGCCAGCAGCTCCGACAGCTCTGGAAACACCATATATTTT.

DNA of the CDR3: TGCGCCAGCAGCTTGGTTCTAGCGGGAGTCAATGAGCAGTTCTTC. Encoded protein: CASSLVLAGVNEQFF. V gene TRBV5-1 combines with J gene TRBJ2-1; 10 bases agree with TRBD2. CDR3 length: 15 residues. The J segment lost 6 bases and the V segment lost 0 bases, leaving 3 bases of the junction unmatched. Germline V gene sequence: CDR1 SGHRS, CDR2 YFSETQ.

The chain joins TRBV7-6 to TRBJ1-2; TRBD1 matches 9 bases. Trimming removed 7 bases from V and 4 bases from J; junction bases left unmatched: 19. The CDR3 is 18 amino acids. Germline-derived CDR1 and CDR2 are SGHVS and FNYEAQ. CDR3 nucleotides: TGTGCCAGCACCTACTTCGGGACAGGGAGCACCTACGGCTATGGCTACACCTTC. This encodes CASTYFGTGSTYGYGYTF.

This chain uses TRBV5-4 with TRBJ2-7; no reliable D call. The germline V gene encodes CDR1 SGHNT and CDR2 YYREEE (reference sequence). CDR3 length: 14 residues. Trimming took off 4 bases at V and 1 base at J, with 12 bases between the two ends. The CDR3 spells CASSPLPESYEQYF. The CDR3, as DNA: TGTGCCAGCAGCCCGCTCCCGGAATCCTACGAGCAGTACTTC.

This chain uses TRBV2 with TRBJ2-7; no definite D call. V was pared by 6 bases and J by 4 bases, with 7 bases between. Germline V gene data show CDR1 as SNHLY and CDR2 as FYNNEI. There are 11 residues in the CDR3. Here the CDR3 reads CASSADYEQYF. In DNA, the CDR3 is TGTGCCAGCAGCGCAGATTACGAGCAGTACTTC.

J is TRBJ1-2 and V is TRBV7-2; a weak D match, TRBD1 (5 bases). The CDR3 runs 15 residues. CDR1 and CDR2 (germline): SGHTA, FQGNSA. The V gene lost 2 bases and the J gene lost 3 bases, with 13 bases spanning the gap. The CDR3: CASSLIHRSDYGYTF. DNA of the CDR3: TGTGCCAGCAGCTTAATCCACAGGTCCGACTATGGCTACACCTTC.

The chain joins TRBV2 to TRBJ2-3, with a possible D match to TRBD2 (6 bases). There are 13 residues in the CDR3. The germline CDR1 and CDR2 sequences are SNHLY and FYNNEI. Trimming stripped 11 bases from V and 1 base from J, with 13 bases between. Written as DNA, the CDR3 is TGTGCCTGCCGGGACTCTGGCACAGATACGCAGTATTTT. This encodes CACRDSGTDTQYF.

For the CDR3, the DNA is TGCGCCAGCAGCCGATCGGGGGCCAGGGCGACTAATGAAAAACTGTTTTTT. Its protein product is CASSRSGARATNEKLFF. V and J are TRBV5-1 and TRBJ1-4; perhaps TRBD1 as D (6 bases). CDR1 is SGHRS and CDR2 is YFSETQ in the germline V gene. The length of the CDR3 is 17 residues. V was shortened by 4 bases and J by 2 bases, with 18 bases between the two germline ends. The full variable domain, with the rest looked up from reference TRBV5-1 and TRBJ1-4, is KAGVTQTPRYLIKTRGQQVTLSCSPISGHRSVSWYQQTPGQGLQFLFEYFSETQRNKGNFPGRFSGRQFSNSRSEMNVSTLELGDSALYLCASSRSGARATNEKLFFGSGTQLSVL.

The genes are TRBV7-9 and TRBJ1-5; D might be TRBD1 (6 bases). Germline lookup yields CDR1 SEHNR and CDR2 FQNEAQ (reference sequence). Trimming stripped 2 bases from V and 2 bases from J, with 13 bases between. The CDR3 is 16 residues long. CDR3: CASSLTGLGGNQPQHF. The CDR3 DNA reads as TGTGCCAGCAGCTTAACAGGGTTGGGAGGCAATCAGCCCCAGCATTTT.

A remark on this clone: Within the sample, other DNA sequences also encode this same CDR3. The CDR3 coding sequence is TGTGCCAGCTCACCACGGGGAAGCTCCTACGAGCAGTACTTC. Translation: CASSPRGSSYEQYF. This chain links TRBV18 with TRBJ2-7, with D uncertain. The germline V gene has CDR1 KGHSH and CDR2 LQKENI. This CDR3 is 14 amino acids long. Trimming removed 1 base at V and 0 bases at J, with 7 bases between.

The chain recombines TRBV15 with TRBJ2-3, with no clear D. Germline values: CDR1 LNHNV, CDR2 YYDKDF (reference sequence). V was shortened by 2 bases and J by 4 bases, with 13 bases between the two germline ends. The CDR3 covers 15 residues. CDR3 in DNA: TGTGCCACCAGCAGATCCCTCCAGTTGGCAGATACGCAGTATTTT. Encoded protein: CATSRSLQLADTQYF.

This CDR3 reads CASSEGIGGYEQYF. The DNA of the CDR3 is TGTGCCAGCAGTGAAGGGATCGGGGGCTACGAGCAGTACTTC. V gene TRBV2 combines with J gene TRBJ2-7; D may be TRBD2 (6 bases). The CDR3 sequence is 14 residues long. CDR1 is SNHLY, CDR2 FYNNEI, per germline. V gave up 1 base and J gave up 3 bases, with 10 bases separating them.

The chain couples TRBV7-3 to TRBJ2-3; the match to TRBD2 covers 13 bases. CDR1 and CDR2 (germline): SGHTA, FQGTGA. Trimming at V came to 5 bases and at J to 5 bases, leaving 13 bases not matched to a gene. There are 18 residues in the CDR3. The CDR3 DNA is TGTGCCAGCAGCATGACCGGGACTAGCGGGATCGGAAAAGATACGCAGTATTTT. This translates into CASSMTGTSGIGKDTQYF.